This TCR beta chain derives from a study of T-cell reconstitution after alpha-beta-depleted transplantation in children. General study points: Some patients' high day-60 TCRbeta diversity was traced to surviving recipient T cells and thymic progenitors. The authors attributed T-cell counts and diversity one year after transplant mostly to newly produced T cells. About two months after transplant, alpha-beta T cells reportedly came from several hundred expanded graft clones.

Unique molecular identifiers were built into the TCRbeta library. MiXCR, run by TCRdb on the PCR reads, gives a single entry per CDR3 protein. The sample lists some 190,000 distinct CDR3 sequences; approximately 10% were seen once. There are many counts of this clonotype. Its antigen is still unknown. V shed 6 bases and J 4 bases; nucleotides not matched to a gene: 4. The CDR3 has 13 residues. CDR1 and CDR2 from the germline V gene are DFQATT and SNEGSKA (reference sequence). Sequences were derived from PBMCs, sampled before TCRalphabeta/CD19-depleted stem cell transplant. The chain uses TRBV20-1 and TRBJ1-2, with TRBD1 matching 11 bases. This clonotype was obtained from a boy aged 2 to 9 with acute myeloid leukemia, due to receive a stem cell transplant. The CDR3 here is CSAPGTGGYGYTF. The CDR3 bases are TGCAGTGCGCCAGGGACAGGGGGCTATGGCTACACCTTC.